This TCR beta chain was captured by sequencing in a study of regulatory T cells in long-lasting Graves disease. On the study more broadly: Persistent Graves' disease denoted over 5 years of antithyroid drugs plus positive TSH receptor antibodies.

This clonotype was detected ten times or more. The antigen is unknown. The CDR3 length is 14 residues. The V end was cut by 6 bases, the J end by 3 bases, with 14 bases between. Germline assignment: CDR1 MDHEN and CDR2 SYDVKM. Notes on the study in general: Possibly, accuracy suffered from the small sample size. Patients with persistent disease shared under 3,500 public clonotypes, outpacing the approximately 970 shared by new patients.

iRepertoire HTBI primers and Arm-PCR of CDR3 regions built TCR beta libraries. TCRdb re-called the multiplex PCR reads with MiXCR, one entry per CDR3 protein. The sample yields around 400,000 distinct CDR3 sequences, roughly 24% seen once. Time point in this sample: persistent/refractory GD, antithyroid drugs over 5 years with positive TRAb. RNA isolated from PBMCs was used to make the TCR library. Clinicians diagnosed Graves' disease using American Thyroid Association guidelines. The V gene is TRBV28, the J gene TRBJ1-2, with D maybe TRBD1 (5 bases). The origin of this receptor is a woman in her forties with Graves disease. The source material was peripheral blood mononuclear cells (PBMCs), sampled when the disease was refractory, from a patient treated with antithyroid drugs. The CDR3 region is CASRGGGVDYGYTF. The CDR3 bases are TGTGCCAGCAGGGGGGGTGGGGTTGACTATGGCTACACCTTC.